The T cell receptor (beta chain) described here comes from a study of CD8+ T cells in alopecia areata. Worth noting for this clone: Its target is not known.

Broader study findings: Uncertainty about whether baseline CD8+ expansion is linked to response remains, with one nonresponder. In blood and scalp, many expanded lesional clones persisted during tofacitinib.

The sequencing template was cDNA reverse transcribed from extracted RNA. Data came from immunoSEQ multiplex PCR; TCRdb stores just in-frame clones and leaves some out. Of 150,000 to 200,000 clones in the sample, 60% were seen once. Stated treatment: oral pan-JAK inhibitor, 5-10 mg twice daily. Peripheral blood and lesional scalp punch biopsies were taken from alopecia areata patients. The material was CD4+ T cells sorted from blood, obtained at week 24, from a patient treated with tofacitinib. This receptor was identified in a human donor with alopecia areata.

The CDR3 here is CASSLVRDSANTEAFF. As DNA, the CDR3 is TGCGCCAGCAGCTTGGTACGGGACAGCGCGAACACTGAAGCTTTCTTT. This sequence joins TRBV5-1 and TRBJ1-1, with TRBD1 identical over 7 bases. The CDR3 has 16 residues. V shed 0 bases, J shed 1 base, and the junction held 6 bases outside the gene matches. Germline values: CDR1 SGHRS, CDR2 YFSETQ.